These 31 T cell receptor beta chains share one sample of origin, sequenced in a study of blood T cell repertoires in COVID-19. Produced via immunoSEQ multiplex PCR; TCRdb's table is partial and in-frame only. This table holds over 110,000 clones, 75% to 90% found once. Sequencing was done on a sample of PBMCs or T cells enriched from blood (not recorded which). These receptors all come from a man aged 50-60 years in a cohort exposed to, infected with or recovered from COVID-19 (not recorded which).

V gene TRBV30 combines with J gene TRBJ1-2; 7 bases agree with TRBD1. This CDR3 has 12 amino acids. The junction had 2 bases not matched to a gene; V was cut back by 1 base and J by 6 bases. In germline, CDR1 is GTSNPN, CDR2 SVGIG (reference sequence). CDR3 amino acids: CAWSATGDGYTF. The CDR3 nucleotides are TGTGCCTGGAGTGCCACAGGGGATGGCTACACCTTC.

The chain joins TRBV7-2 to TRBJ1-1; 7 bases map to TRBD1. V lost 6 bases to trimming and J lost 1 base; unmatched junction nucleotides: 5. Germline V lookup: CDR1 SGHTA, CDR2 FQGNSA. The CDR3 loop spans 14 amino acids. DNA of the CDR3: TGTGCCAGCAGAATAACAGGGGAGAACACTGAAGCTTTCTTT. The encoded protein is CASRITGENTEAFF.

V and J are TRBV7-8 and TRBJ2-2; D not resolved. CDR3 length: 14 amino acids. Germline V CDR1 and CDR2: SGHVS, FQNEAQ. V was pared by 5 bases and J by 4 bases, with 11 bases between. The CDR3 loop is CASSRRHPTGELFF. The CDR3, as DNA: TGTGCCAGCAGCCGTCGACACCCCACCGGGGAGCTGTTTTTT. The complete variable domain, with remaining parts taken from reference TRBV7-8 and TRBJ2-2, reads GAGVSQSPRYKVAKRGQDVALRCDPISGHVSLFWYQQALGQGPEFLTYFQNEAQLDKSGLPSDRFFAERPEGSVSTLKIQRTQQEDSAVYLCASSRRHPTGELFFGEGSRLTVL.

The DNA of the CDR3 is TGTGCCAGTAGTATACCGCAGGGTTTTGGGGGGTTCAATCAGCCCCAGCATTTT. Translation gives CASSIPQGFGGFNQPQHF. This chain connects TRBV19 to TRBJ1-5; a weak D match, TRBD1 (5 bases). This CDR3 comprises 18 residues. Germline CDR1 and CDR2: LNHDA and SQIVND (reference sequence). V was pared by 2 bases and J by 3 bases, with 20 bases between.

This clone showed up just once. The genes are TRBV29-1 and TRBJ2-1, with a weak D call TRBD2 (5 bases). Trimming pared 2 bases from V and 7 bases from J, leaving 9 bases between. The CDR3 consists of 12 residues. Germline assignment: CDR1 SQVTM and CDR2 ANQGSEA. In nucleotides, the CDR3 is TGCAGCGTTGAAAAGCCGGGGAATGAGCAGTTCTTC. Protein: CSVEKPGNEQFF.

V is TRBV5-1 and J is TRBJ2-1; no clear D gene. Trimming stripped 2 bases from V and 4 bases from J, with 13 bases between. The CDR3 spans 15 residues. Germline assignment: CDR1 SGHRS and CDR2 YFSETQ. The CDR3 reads CASSFTVSRYNEQFF. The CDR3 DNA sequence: TGCGCCAGCAGCTTCACAGTCTCCCGTTACAATGAGCAGTTCTTC.

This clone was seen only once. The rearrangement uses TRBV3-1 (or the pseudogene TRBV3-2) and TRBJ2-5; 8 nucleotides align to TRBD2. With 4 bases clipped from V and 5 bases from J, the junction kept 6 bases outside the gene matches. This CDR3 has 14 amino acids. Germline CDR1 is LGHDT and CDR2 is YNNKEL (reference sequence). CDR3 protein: CASSRVSGKETQYF. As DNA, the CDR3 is TGTGCCAGCAGCCGCGTTAGCGGGAAGGAGACCCAGTACTTC.

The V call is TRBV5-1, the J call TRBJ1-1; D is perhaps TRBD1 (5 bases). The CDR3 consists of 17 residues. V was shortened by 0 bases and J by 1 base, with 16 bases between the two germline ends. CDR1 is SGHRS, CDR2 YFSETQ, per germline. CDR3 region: CASSLGTVMTANTEAFF. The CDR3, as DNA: TGCGCCAGCAGCTTGGGTACCGTAATGACAGCGAACACTGAAGCTTTCTTT.

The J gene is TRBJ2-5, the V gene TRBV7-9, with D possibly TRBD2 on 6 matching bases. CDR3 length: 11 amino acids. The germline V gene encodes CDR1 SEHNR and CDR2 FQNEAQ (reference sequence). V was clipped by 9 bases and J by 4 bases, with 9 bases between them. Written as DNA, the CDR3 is TGTGCCAGTGGGGAGGTAGAGACCCAGTACTTC. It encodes CASGEVETQYF.

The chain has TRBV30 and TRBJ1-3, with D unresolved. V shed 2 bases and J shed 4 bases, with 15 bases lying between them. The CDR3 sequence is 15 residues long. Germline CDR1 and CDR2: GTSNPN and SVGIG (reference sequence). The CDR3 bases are TGTGCCTGGAGTCCCCGTTGGCCGCTGGGAAACACCATATATTTT. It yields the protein CAWSPRWPLGNTIYF.

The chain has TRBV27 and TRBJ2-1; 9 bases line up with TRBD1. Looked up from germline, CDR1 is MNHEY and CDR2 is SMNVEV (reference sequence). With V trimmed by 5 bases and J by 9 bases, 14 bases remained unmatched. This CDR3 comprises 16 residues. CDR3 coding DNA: TGTGCCAGCAGTCTAGTCCCCGGGACAGGGAAAGGTGAGCAGTTCTTC. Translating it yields CASSLVPGTGKGEQFF.

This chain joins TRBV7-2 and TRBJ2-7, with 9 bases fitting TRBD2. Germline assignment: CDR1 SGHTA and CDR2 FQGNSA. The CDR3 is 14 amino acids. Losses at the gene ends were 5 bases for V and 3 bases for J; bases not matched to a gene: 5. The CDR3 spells CASSASGTDYEQYF. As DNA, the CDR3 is TGTGCCAGCAGCGCTAGCGGGACAGACTACGAGCAGTACTTC.

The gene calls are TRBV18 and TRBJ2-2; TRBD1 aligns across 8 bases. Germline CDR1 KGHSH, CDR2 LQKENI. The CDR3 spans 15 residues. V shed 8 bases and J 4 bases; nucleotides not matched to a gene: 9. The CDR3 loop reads CASTQGAGLTGELFF. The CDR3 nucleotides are TGTGCCAGCACGCAGGGGGCCGGTCTCACCGGGGAGCTGTTTTTT.

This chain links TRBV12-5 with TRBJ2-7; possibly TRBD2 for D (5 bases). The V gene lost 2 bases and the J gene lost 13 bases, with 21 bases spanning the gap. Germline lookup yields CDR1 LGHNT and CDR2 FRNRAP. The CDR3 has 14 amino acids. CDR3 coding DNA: TGTGCTAGTGGTTTGTCCCCTGTAGGGTCGAGGGCCTACTTC. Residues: CASGLSPVGSRAYF.

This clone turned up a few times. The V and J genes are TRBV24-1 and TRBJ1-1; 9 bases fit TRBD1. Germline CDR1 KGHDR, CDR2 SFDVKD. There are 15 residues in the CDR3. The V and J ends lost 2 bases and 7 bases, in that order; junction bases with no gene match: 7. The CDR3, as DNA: TGTGCCACCAGTGATTCCCAGACAGGGGGGGTTGAAGCTTTCTTT. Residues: CATSDSQTGGVEAFF.

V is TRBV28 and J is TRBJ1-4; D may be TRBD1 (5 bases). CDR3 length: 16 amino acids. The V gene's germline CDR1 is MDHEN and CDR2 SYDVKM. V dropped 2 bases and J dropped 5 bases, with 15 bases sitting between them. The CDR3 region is CASSLTTPGLNEKLFF. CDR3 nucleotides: TGTGCCAGCAGTTTAACCACTCCGGGACTGAATGAAAAACTGTTTTTT. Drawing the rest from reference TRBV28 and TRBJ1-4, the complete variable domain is DVKVTQSSRYLVKRTGEKVFLECVQDMDHENMFWYRQDPGLGLRLIYFSYDVKMKEKGDIPEGYSVSREKKERFSLILESASTNQTSMYLCASSLTTPGLNEKLFFGSGTQLSVL.

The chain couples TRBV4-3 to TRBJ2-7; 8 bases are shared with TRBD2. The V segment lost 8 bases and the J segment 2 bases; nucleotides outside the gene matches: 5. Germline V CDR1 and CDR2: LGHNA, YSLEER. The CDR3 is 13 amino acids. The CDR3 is CASPAGGPYEQYF. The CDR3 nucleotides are TGCGCCAGCCCTGCGGGGGGACCCTACGAGCAGTACTTC.

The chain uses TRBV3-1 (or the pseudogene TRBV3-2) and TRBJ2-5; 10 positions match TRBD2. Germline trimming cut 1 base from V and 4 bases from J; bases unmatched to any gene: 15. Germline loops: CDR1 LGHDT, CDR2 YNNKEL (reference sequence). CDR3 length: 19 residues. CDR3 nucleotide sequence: TGTGCCAGCAGCCAAGCGGCGATGAGCGGGGGGGCTCGAGGAGAGACCCAGTACTTC. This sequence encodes CASSQAAMSGGARGETQYF.

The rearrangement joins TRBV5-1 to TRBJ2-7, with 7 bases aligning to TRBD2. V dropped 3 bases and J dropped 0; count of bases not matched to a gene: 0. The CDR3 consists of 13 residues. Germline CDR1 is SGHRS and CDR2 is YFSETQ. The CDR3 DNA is TGCGCCAGCAGCTGGACTAGCTCCTACGAGCAGTACTTC. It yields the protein CASSWTSSYEQYF.

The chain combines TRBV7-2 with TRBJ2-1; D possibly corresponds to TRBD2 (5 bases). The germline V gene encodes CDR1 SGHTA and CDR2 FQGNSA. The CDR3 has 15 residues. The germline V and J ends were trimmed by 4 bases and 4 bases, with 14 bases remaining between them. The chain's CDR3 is CASSSTNPSYNEQFF. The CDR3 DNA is TGTGCCAGCAGCTCGACTAACCCTTCTTACAATGAGCAGTTCTTC.

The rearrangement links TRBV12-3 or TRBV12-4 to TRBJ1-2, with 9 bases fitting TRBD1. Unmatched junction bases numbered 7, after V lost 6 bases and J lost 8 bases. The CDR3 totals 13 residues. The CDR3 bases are TGTGCCAGCAGCCGGGACAGGGTGAGCGGCTACACCTTC. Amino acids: CASSRDRVSGYTF.

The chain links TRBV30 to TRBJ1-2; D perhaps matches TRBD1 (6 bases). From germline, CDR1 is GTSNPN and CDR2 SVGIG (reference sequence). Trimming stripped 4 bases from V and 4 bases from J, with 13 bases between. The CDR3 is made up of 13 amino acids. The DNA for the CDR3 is TGTGCCTGGACATTGACAGGCCCCTATGGCTACACCTTC. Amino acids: CAWTLTGPYGYTF.

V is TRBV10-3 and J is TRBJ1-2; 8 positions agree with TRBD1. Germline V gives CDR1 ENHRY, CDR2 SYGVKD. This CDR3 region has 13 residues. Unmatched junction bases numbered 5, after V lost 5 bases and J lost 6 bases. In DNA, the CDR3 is TGTGCCATCAGTCGGGGACAGGTTGATGGCTACACCTTC. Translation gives CAISRGQVDGYTF.

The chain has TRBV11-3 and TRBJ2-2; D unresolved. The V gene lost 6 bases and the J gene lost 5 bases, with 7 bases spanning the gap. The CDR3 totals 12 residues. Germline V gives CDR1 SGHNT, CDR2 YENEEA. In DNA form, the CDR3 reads TGTGCCAGCAGTGGAGAAACCGGGGAGCTGTTTTTT. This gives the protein CASSGETGELFF.

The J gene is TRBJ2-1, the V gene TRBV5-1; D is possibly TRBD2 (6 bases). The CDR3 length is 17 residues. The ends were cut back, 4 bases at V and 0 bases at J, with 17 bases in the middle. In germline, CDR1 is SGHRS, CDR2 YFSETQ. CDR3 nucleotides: TGCGCCAGCAGCCATGGGACGTCCGGGAGCTCCTACAATGAGCAGTTCTTC. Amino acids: CASSHGTSGSSYNEQFF.

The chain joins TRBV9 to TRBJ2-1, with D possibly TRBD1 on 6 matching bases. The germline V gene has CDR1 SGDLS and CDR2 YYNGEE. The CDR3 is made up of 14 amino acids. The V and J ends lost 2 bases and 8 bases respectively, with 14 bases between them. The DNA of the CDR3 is TGTGCCAGCAGCGTGGGGGCGCGAGGGGATGAGCAGTTCTTC. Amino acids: CASSVGARGDEQFF. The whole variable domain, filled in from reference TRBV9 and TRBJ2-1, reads DSGVTQTPKHLITATGQRVTLRCSPRSGDLSVYWYQQSLDQGLQFLIQYYNGEERAKGNILERFSAQQFPDLHSELNLSSLELGDSALYFCASSVGARGDEQFFGPGTRLTVL.

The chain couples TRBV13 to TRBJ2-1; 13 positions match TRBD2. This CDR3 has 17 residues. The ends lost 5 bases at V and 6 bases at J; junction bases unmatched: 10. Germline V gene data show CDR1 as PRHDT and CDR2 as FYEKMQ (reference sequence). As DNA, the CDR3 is TGTGCCAGCAGCCCCGGACTAGCGGGAGAGCCCTTCAATGAGCAGTTCTTC. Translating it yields CASSPGLAGEPFNEQFF. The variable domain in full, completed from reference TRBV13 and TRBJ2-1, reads AAGVIQSPRHLIKEKRETATLKCYPIPRHDTVYWYQQGPGQDPQFLISFYEKMQSDKGSIPDRFSAQQFSDYHSELNMSSLELGDSALYFCASSPGLAGEPFNEQFFGPGTRLTVL.

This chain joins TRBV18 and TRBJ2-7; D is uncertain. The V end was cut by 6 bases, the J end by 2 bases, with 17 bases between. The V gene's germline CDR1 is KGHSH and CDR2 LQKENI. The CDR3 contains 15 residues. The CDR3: CASSAALTDTYEQYF. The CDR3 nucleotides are TGTGCCAGCTCCGCGGCTTTAACTGATACCTACGAGCAGTACTTC.

The CDR3 reads CASSFLAGEQYF. The CDR3 region has the DNA TGTGCCAGTAGTTTCCTAGCGGGGGAGCAGTATTTT. The chain has TRBV19 and TRBJ2-3, with TRBD2 matching over 10 bases. CDR1 and CDR2 (germline): LNHDA, SQIVND (reference sequence). CDR3 length equals 12 residues. V gave up 5 bases and J gave up 11 bases; unmatched junction bases: 4. Full variable domain (outside the CDR3, taken from reference TRBV19 and TRBJ2-3): DGGITQSPKYLFRKEGQNVTLSCEQNLNHDAMYWYRQDPGQGLRLIYYSQIVNDFQKGDIAEGYSVSREKKESFPLTVTSAQKNPTAFYLCASSFLAGEQYFGPGTRLTVL.

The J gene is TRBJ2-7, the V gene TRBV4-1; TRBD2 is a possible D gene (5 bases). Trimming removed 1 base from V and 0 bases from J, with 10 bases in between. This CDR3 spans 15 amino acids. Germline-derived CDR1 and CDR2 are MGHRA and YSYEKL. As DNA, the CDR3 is TGCGCCAGCAGCCAAGGGACTGGTCCCTCCTACGAGCAGTACTTC. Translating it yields CASSQGTGPSYEQYF.

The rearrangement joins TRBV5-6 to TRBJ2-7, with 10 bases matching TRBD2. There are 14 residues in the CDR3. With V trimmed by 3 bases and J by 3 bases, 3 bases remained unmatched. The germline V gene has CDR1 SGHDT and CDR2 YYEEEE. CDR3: CASSSWTSGYEQYF. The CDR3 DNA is TGTGCCAGCAGCTCGTGGACTAGCGGCTACGAGCAGTACTTC.